Shown below are 25 T cell receptor beta chains from a single sample sequenced in a study of T-cell reconstitution after alpha-beta-depleted transplantation in children. Unique molecular identifiers were incorporated during preparation of the TCRbeta library. TCRdb re-called the PCR reads with MiXCR, one entry per CDR3 protein. This sample has 450,000 to 700,000 distinct CDR3 sequences, with roughly 27% found just once. The specimen was PBMCs, collected before TCRalphabeta/CD19-depleted stem cell transplant. The source of these receptors is a boy less than two years old with Wiskott-Aldrich syndrome, due to receive a stem cell transplant.

This clonotype was found a few times. The chain employs TRBV20-1 and TRBJ1-1; no clear D gene. The V end lost 5 bases, the J end lost 4 bases, and 8 bases lay between the germline ends. The CDR3 is 11 residues long. Looked up from germline, CDR1 is DFQATT and CDR2 is SNEGSKA (reference sequence). The CDR3 region is CSALTGTEAFF. The CDR3, as DNA: TGCAGTGCTCTGACCGGCACTGAAGCTTTCTTT.

The chain employs TRBV20-1 and TRBJ2-1, with D perhaps TRBD1 or TRBD2 (6 bases each). Deletions cut 4 bases from V and 0 bases from J, with 13 bases between. The CDR3 contains 15 residues. Germline CDR1 DFQATT, CDR2 SNEGSKA (reference sequence). CDR3 amino acids: CSAMTGGGSYNEQFF. DNA for the CDR3: TGCAGTGCTATGACTGGAGGGGGCTCCTACAATGAGCAGTTCTTC.

In its sample, this clonotype was seen a few times. The chain links TRBV28 to TRBJ1-2; maybe TRBD1 (5 bases). CDR3 length equals 18 residues. Deletions cut 2 bases from V and 5 bases from J, with 24 bases between. Germline CDR1 and CDR2: MDHEN and SYDVKM. In DNA form, the CDR3 reads TGTGCCAGCAGTTTAGCCCCCCATACCGGAAGCTGGGGGTATGGCTACACCTTC. Its protein product is CASSLAPHTGSWGYGYTF.

The J gene is TRBJ2-1, the V gene TRBV5-6, with D uncertain. Trimming took off 2 bases at V and 2 bases at J, with 14 bases between the two ends. The CDR3 has 16 residues. CDR1 and CDR2 from the germline V gene are SGHDT and YYEEEE. The CDR3 loop is CASSFTVGGTYNEQFF. The CDR3 region has the DNA TGTGCCAGCAGCTTCACAGTCGGTGGGACCTACAATGAGCAGTTCTTC.

This clonotype was picked up one time. The chain recombines TRBV28 with TRBJ2-7; 8 bases agree with TRBD2. The CDR3 is made up of 14 amino acids. The ends lost 3 bases at V and 7 bases at J; junction bases unmatched: 8. Germline values: CDR1 MDHEN, CDR2 SYDVKM. This CDR3 reads CASSFPGGLREQYF. The CDR3 coding sequence is TGTGCCAGCAGTTTTCCGGGAGGGCTCCGGGAGCAGTACTTC. The full variable domain, its missing parts supplied by reference TRBV28 and TRBJ2-7, is DVKVTQSSRYLVKRTGEKVFLECVQDMDHENMFWYRQDPGLGLRLIYFSYDVKMKEKGDIPEGYSVSREKKERFSLILESASTNQTSMYLCASSFPGGLREQYFGPGTRLTVT.

This clonotype occurred a few times. J is TRBJ2-4 and V is TRBV20-1; the D call may be TRBD1 or TRBD2 (6 bases each). With 2 bases removed from V and 7 bases from J, the gap between germline ends came to 15 bases. The CDR3 spans 14 residues. The germline gives CDR1 DFQATT, CDR2 SNEGSKA (reference sequence). For the CDR3, the DNA is TGCAGTGCTAGATCGGGGGCCGGACGCAACATTCAGTACTTC. This gives the protein CSARSGAGRNIQYF.

A few counts support this clonotype. The genes are TRBV6-2 or TRBV6-3 and TRBJ2-1; 8 positions match TRBD1. The trim removed 4 bases at V and 10 bases at J, leaving 9 bases unmatched. This CDR3 contains 14 residues. Looked up from germline, CDR1 is MNHEY and CDR2 is SVGEGT. The CDR3 DNA reads as TGTGCCAGCAGTTTCGTACAGGGGGTGGGCGAGCAGTTCTTC. Amino acid sequence: CASSFVQGVGEQFF.

The genes are TRBV2 and TRBJ2-4; D is ambiguous. The V and J ends lost 3 bases and 2 bases respectively, with 11 bases between them. The CDR3 consists of 15 residues. Germline loops: CDR1 SNHLY, CDR2 FYNNEI. CDR3 bases: TGTGCCAGCAGTGACGTCCCGGGTTCCAAAAACATTCAGTACTTC. This codes for CASSDVPGSKNIQYF.

In this sample, this clonotype turned up many times. The J gene is TRBJ2-5, the V gene TRBV5-1; D gene uncertain. Germline CDR1 and CDR2: SGHRS and YFSETQ. CDR3 length: 12 residues. With 0 bases removed from V and 4 bases from J, the gap between germline ends came to 4 bases. The CDR3 here is CASSLGLETQYF. For the CDR3, the DNA is TGCGCCAGCAGCTTGGGTCTAGAGACCCAGTACTTC.

The rearrangement links TRBV27 to TRBJ2-5; D unresolved. V gave up 3 bases and J gave up 5 bases, with 10 bases separating them. CDR1 MNHEY and CDR2 SMNVEV come from the germline V gene (reference sequence). The CDR3 consists of 13 residues. The CDR3 reads CASSFLVSETQYF. CDR3 nucleotide sequence: TGTGCCAGCAGTTTTTTAGTCTCGGAGACCCAGTACTTC.

This chain joins TRBV5-1 and TRBJ1-2, with unresolved D. CDR3 size: 13 residues. The V end lost 3 bases, the J end lost 8 bases, and 14 bases lay between the germline ends. Germline V gives CDR1 SGHRS, CDR2 YFSETQ. The CDR3 spells CASSSDFLGGYTF. DNA of the CDR3: TGCGCCAGCAGCTCGGACTTTTTGGGAGGCTACACCTTC.

The gene calls are TRBV12-3 or TRBV12-4 and TRBJ2-5, with unresolved D. The CDR3 is 17 amino acids. V was trimmed by 0 bases and J by 2 bases, leaving 16 bases between them. The CDR3 region has the DNA TGTGCCAGCAGTTTAGCGTTCATCCAGCGCCAGCAAGAGACCCAGTACTTC. Its protein product is CASSLAFIQRQQETQYF.

This clonotype was detected only a few times. The chain links TRBV14 to TRBJ2-6; TRBD1 matches at 7 bases. V gave up 0 bases and J gave up 0 bases; unmatched junction bases: 8. Germline CDR1 SGHDN, CDR2 FVKESK. The CDR3 covers 19 residues. CDR3 coding DNA: TGTGCCAGCAGCCAAGACCGGGACAGACTCTTCTCTGGGGCCAACGTCCTGACTTTC. As protein: CASSQDRDRLFSGANVLTF. Filled out from reference TRBV14 and TRBJ2-6, the complete variable domain reads EAGVTQFPSHSVIEKGQTVTLRCDPISGHDNLYWYRRVMGKEIKFLLHFVKESKQDESGMPNNRFLAERTGGTYSTLKVQPAELEDSGVYFCASSQDRDRLFSGANVLTFGAGSRLTVL.

This clonotype has just a few counts. The genes are TRBV24-1 and TRBJ2-7; 7 bases map to TRBD2. The CDR3 has 15 residues. V lost 9 bases, J lost 2 bases, and 12 bases stayed unmatched. The V gene's germline CDR1 is KGHDR and CDR2 SFDVKD. The CDR3 is CATEIGIAGAYEQYF. CDR3 sequence (DNA): TGTGCCACCGAAATCGGGATAGCGGGCGCCTACGAGCAGTACTTC.

This clonotype was picked up a small number of times. This chain joins TRBV7-9 and TRBJ2-5, with 10 bases that match TRBD2. J lost 5 bases, V lost 4 bases, and 7 bases had no gene match. CDR3 size: 15 residues. Germline CDR1 SEHNR, CDR2 FQNEAQ (reference sequence). CDR3 region: CASSSGSGRVETQYF. Written as DNA, the CDR3 is TGTGCCAGCAGCTCAGGGAGCGGGAGGGTCGAGACCCAGTACTTC.

V and J are TRBV29-1 and TRBJ2-1; 7 nucleotides agree with TRBD1. Germline trimming cut 7 bases from V and 0 bases from J; bases unmatched to any gene: 9. CDR1 and CDR2 from the germline V gene are SQVTM and ANQGSEA. The CDR3 length is 15 residues. The CDR3: CSGKGGLSSYNEQFF. CDR3 nucleotide sequence: TGCAGCGGGAAAGGGGGCCTGAGCTCCTACAATGAGCAGTTCTTC.

The chain combines TRBV10-3 with TRBJ2-7; D remains unclear. The CDR3 extends over 16 amino acids. Between the trimmed V and J ends, which lost 0 bases and 4 bases, there was a span of 16 bases. In germline, CDR1 is ENHRY, CDR2 SYGVKD. The CDR3 nucleotides are TGTGCCATCAGTGAGTCTGGAAATTGGGTCGGTTACGAGCAGTACTTC. Its protein is CAISESGNWVGYEQYF.

This clonotype was picked up a small number of times. The gene calls are TRBV27 and TRBJ2-7; D may correspond to TRBD1 or TRBD2 (5 bases each). Trimming removed 4 bases at V and 4 bases at J, with 11 bases between. The germline CDR1 and CDR2 sequences are MNHEY and SMNVEV (reference sequence). The CDR3 is made up of 13 amino acids. The CDR3 region is CASSSPGRYEQYF. For the CDR3, the DNA is TGTGCCAGCAGTTCGCCAGGGAGATACGAGCAGTACTTC.

Only a few counts were recorded for this clonotype. This chain uses TRBV29-1 with TRBJ2-7, with D perhaps assigned TRBD1 or TRBD2 (6 bases each). There are 14 residues in the CDR3. Trimming shortened V by 3 bases and J by 5 bases, and 17 bases separated the two germline ends. Germline lookup yields CDR1 SQVTM and CDR2 ANQGSEA. CDR3 bases: TGCAGCGTTGAGCCGTCGGGGGCTAGCAACGAGCAGTACTTC. It is translated as CSVEPSGASNEQYF.

This clonotype was seen more than once but under ten times. The chain combines TRBV30 with TRBJ1-1; D remains ambiguous. The V and J ends lost 4 bases and 2 bases respectively, with 11 bases between them. The CDR3 is 13 residues long. Germline lookup yields CDR1 GTSNPN and CDR2 SVGIG (reference sequence). The CDR3 DNA reads as TGTGCCTGGACTAGGACCTTTAACACTGAAGCTTTCTTT. It codes for CAWTRTFNTEAFF.

V is TRBV5-1 and J is TRBJ2-3; D not certain. This CDR3 contains 14 residues. The germline V and J ends were trimmed by 2 bases and 7 bases, with 14 bases remaining between them. Germline CDR1 is SGHRS and CDR2 is YFSETQ. The CDR3 sequence is CASSFPGDTYTQYF. The CDR3 DNA reads as TGCGCCAGCAGCTTCCCCGGAGATACGTATACGCAGTATTTT.

The V and J genes are TRBV20-1 and TRBJ1-5, with D maybe TRBD1 (5 bases). V was clipped by 6 bases and J by 4 bases, with 19 bases between them. The CDR3 extends over 15 amino acids. Germline loops: CDR1 DFQATT, CDR2 SNEGSKA (reference sequence). Written as DNA, the CDR3 is TGCAGTGCAAATCCCGGAGGGGCGGTAAATCAGCCCCAGCATTTT. It translates to CSANPGGAVNQPQHF.

This chain uses TRBV12-3 or TRBV12-4 with TRBJ1-2; a possible D gene is TRBD1 (6 bases). V gave up 5 bases and J gave up 1 base, with 8 bases separating them. This CDR3 spans 13 amino acids. CDR3 loop: CASSRQVNYGYTF. The DNA of the CDR3 is TGTGCCAGCAGTCGACAGGTTAACTATGGCTACACCTTC.

The chain carries TRBV15 and TRBJ2-1; D gene unclear. The CDR3 sequence is 14 residues long. V dropped 4 bases and J dropped 9 bases, with 16 bases sitting between them. Germline V CDR1 and CDR2: LNHNV, YYDKDF (reference sequence). The CDR3, as DNA: TGTGCCACCAGCACCCCCCAGATGATCAGTGAGCAGTTCTTC. Residues: CATSTPQMISEQFF. The whole variable domain, filled in from reference TRBV15 and TRBJ2-1, reads DAMVIQNPRYQVTQFGKPVTLSCSQTLNHNVMYWYQQKSSQAPKLLFHYYDKDFNNEADTPDNFQSRRPNTSFCFLDIRSPGLGDTAMYLCATSTPQMISEQFFGPGTRLTVL.

This clonotype has at least ten counts. The chain recombines TRBV12-3 or TRBV12-4 with TRBJ2-4; D is possibly TRBD2 (5 bases). The CDR3 runs 15 residues. The V and J ends lost 5 bases and 0 bases respectively, with 11 bases between them. The CDR3 DNA follows: TGTGCCAGCAGTCCGACTGGACTAGCCAAAAACATTCAGTACTTC. The encoded protein is CASSPTGLAKNIQYF.